The sequence of this T cell receptor (beta chain) was determined in a study of CD8 T cells in ankylosing spondylitis. Notes on the study in general: A motif of 7 to 9 highly homologous TCR beta variants was seen as apparently characteristic of ankylosing spondylitis blood.

Worth noting for this clonotype: Its antigen is undetermined.

TCRdb passed the 5' RACE reads through MiXCR, listing each CDR3 protein once. The profile shows 100,000 to 150,000 distinct CDR3 sequences, over 10% of them singletons. This TCR derives from a female donor with ankylosing spondylitis or in good health (not recorded which). Material for sequencing was blood, either unsorted or a sorted T cell fraction (not recorded which).

The CDR3 loop reads CCTRDSLGPRISEQYF. As DNA, the CDR3 is TGCTGTACTAGAGATTCCCTAGGACCCAGGATCTCCGAGCAGTACTTC. This chain links TRBV20-1 with TRBJ2-7; D is possibly TRBD2 (5 bases). This CDR3 contains 16 residues. Germline V gene lookup returns CDR1 DFQATT and CDR2 SNEGSKA (reference sequence).